Here is one T cell receptor (beta chain) with its context. Its cognate antigen is unknown. The data were taken from a study of cytomegalovirus exposure and HLA in healthy donors. The CDR3 extends over 16 amino acids. Germline V gene data show CDR1 as MGHRA and CDR2 as YSYEKL. V lost 6 bases, J lost 3 bases, and 15 bases lay in between. Primers for the PCR totalled 60 Vbeta and 13 Jbeta. Measured with immunoSEQ multiplex PCR; TCRdb has only the in-frame clones, and not every one. The sample gives more than 150,000 clones, approximately 84% of which show up once; under 7% is in the top ten. The study, taken as a whole, reports: Using a false discovery rate of 0.05, a later analysis showed that 16,951 TCR beta sequences were associated with HLA alleles. Some segments of the V type, notably TRBV6-2 and TRBV6-3, were excluded as indistinguishable.

The clonotype comes from a woman aged 30 to 39 in good health and CMV-seropositive. J is TRBJ1-6 and V is TRBV4-1, with D possibly TRBD1 on 5 matching bases. The sequenced sample consisted of PBMCs. The CDR3 protein is CASSRTLRGYNSPLHF. CDR3 bases: TGCGCCAGCAGTCGGACACTAAGGGGCTATAATTCACCCCTCCACTTT.